This is a list of T cell receptor beta chains from one sample in a study of blood T cell repertoires in COVID-19. The protocol was immunoSEQ multiplex PCR, while the TCRdb copy is restricted to in-frame clones and leaves out a portion. The sample contains 60,000 to 80,000 clones, almost 85% of which appear only once. Sequencing was done on a sample of peripheral blood. These receptors were collected from a man between 45 and 60 years old with active COVID-19. The CDR3 runs from the conserved cysteine through the conserved F or W. The D gene is left open where the match is weak. Clone size is stated in some rows and not others, as once, few, many or a class when expanded.

d_call	clone_size	v_call	j_call	cdr3_aa	cdr3_nt
NA	NA	TRBV7-6	TRBJ2-7	CASSLESPGNYEQYF	TGTGCCAGCAGCTTAGAAAGTCCAGGGAACTACGAGCAGTACTTC
TRBD1	NA	TRBV19	TRBJ1-1	CASIGRGQGLNTEAFF	TGTGCCAGTATCGGGAGGGGGCAGGGACTGAACACTGAAGCTTTCTTT
NA	NA	TRBV19	TRBJ1-5	CASSGDQDQPQHF	TGTGCCAGTTCAGGGGACCAAGATCAGCCCCAGCATTTT
TRBD2	NA	TRBV20-1	TRBJ2-7	CSASGAGGLYEQYF	TGCAGTGCTAGTGGCGCGGGAGGGCTCTACGAGCAGTACTTC
TRBD1	NA	TRBV5-1	TRBJ2-3	CASRDADRYTQYF	TGCGCCAGCAGGGATGCGGACAGGTATACGCAGTATTTT
TRBD2	NA	TRBV7-2	TRBJ2-5	CASSAGLAGSGTQYF	TGTGCCAGCAGCGCAGGACTAGCGGGGAGTGGGACCCAGTACTTC
NA	once	TRBV7-6	TRBJ1-6	CASSLVGDYNSPLHF	TGTGCCAGCAGCTTAGTAGGGGACTATAATTCACCCCTCCACTTT
TRBD2	NA	TRBV7-2	TRBJ2-3	CASSSLGRTSGALQDTQYF	TGTGCCAGCAGCTCCCTAGGACGGACTAGCGGGGCCCTCCAGGATACGCAGTATTTT
TRBD1	NA	TRBV19	TRBJ2-1	CASSTGQVGNEQFF	TGTGCCAGTAGTACAGGACAGGTCGGCAATGAGCAGTTCTTC
TRBD2	NA	TRBV19	TRBJ2-3	CASRVAGADTQYF	TGTGCCAGTAGGGTAGCGGGCGCAGATACGCAGTATTTT
TRBD1	NA	TRBV5-1	TRBJ2-5	CASSLVGGAPETQYF	TGCGCCAGCAGCTTGGTAGGGGGCGCCCCGGAGACCCAGTACTTC
NA	NA	TRBV20-1	TRBJ1-1	CSAPFGAEAFF	TGCAGTGCTCCCTTTGGAGCTGAAGCTTTCTTT
NA	few	TRBV4-1	TRBJ2-7	CASSRTGLGYEQYF	TGCGCCAGCAGCCGCACGGGACTGGGCTACGAGCAGTACTTC
TRBD1	few	TRBV19	TRBJ1-5	CASRFDRDGNQPQHF	TGTGCCAGTAGATTCGACAGGGACGGCAATCAGCCCCAGCATTTT
NA	NA	TRBV9	TRBJ2-1	CASSVRGSHLDEQFF	TGTGCCAGCAGCGTTCGGGGGTCCCATTTGGATGAGCAGTTCTTC
NA	NA	TRBV7-9	TRBJ1-2	CASSLPQTNYGYTF	TGTGCCAGCAGCTTACCACAAACTAACTATGGCTACACCTTC
TRBD2	NA	TRBV15	TRBJ2-3	CATSRVGFGTSGVGNTQYF	TGTGCCACCAGCAGAGTTGGGTTTGGGACTAGCGGAGTCGGGAATACGCAGTATTTT
NA	few	TRBV7-9	TRBJ2-3	CASSQNPGSPTDTQYF	TGTGCCAGCAGCCAAAACCCAGGTTCTCCCACAGATACGCAGTATTTT
TRBD2	NA	TRBV12-5	TRBJ2-3	CASGSPPLAGVSDTQYF	TGTGCTAGTGGTTCCCCCCCCCTAGCGGGAGTGTCAGATACGCAGTATTTT
TRBD1	NA	TRBV6-5	TRBJ2-2	CASRSTGKTGELFF	TGTGCCAGCAGGTCGACAGGGAAAACCGGGGAGCTGTTTTTT
TRBD1	NA	TRBV7-9	TRBJ1-1	CASQVGGAIGTEAFF	TGTGCCAGCCAAGTAGGGGGCGCTATAGGCACTGAAGCTTTCTTT
NA	NA	TRBV4-1	TRBJ1-6	CASSQGGADNSPLHF	TGCGCCAGCAGCCAAGGCGGGGCCGATAATTCACCCCTCCACTTT